What follows are 18 T cell receptor beta chains derived from one specimen sequenced in a study of blood T cell repertoires in COVID-19. Only in-frame clones appear in the TCRdb table, and some are missing; sequencing was by immunoSEQ multiplex PCR. The profile shows 110,000 to 150,000 clones, approximately 88% of them singletons. Sequenced sample: PBMCs or T cells enriched from blood (not recorded which). These receptors came from a man between 35 and 55 years old with acute COVID-19.

This sequence joins TRBV7-9 and TRBJ1-1; D not resolved. The germline V and J ends were trimmed by 5 bases and 1 base, with 5 bases remaining between them. CDR1 is SEHNR, CDR2 FQNEAQ, per germline (reference sequence). This CDR3 is 12 amino acids long. The DNA of the CDR3 is TGTGCCAGCAGCGGAGGGAACACTGAAGCTTTCTTT. This encodes CASSGGNTEAFF.

The chain joins TRBV7-9 to TRBJ2-7, with TRBD2 matching 11 bases. Losses at the gene ends were 4 bases for V and 0 bases for J; bases not matched to a gene: 5. Germline-derived CDR1 and CDR2 are SEHNR and FQNEAQ (reference sequence). The CDR3 totals 16 residues. This CDR3 reads CASSWETSGASYEQYF. The DNA of the CDR3 is TGTGCCAGCAGCTGGGAGACTAGCGGGGCCTCCTACGAGCAGTACTTC.

This rearrangement joins TRBV19 to TRBJ1-1; D unresolved. The CDR3 is made up of 14 amino acids. CDR1 and CDR2 (germline): LNHDA, SQIVND (reference sequence). Trimming took 3 bases from V and 4 from J, leaving 12 bases between them. CDR3 sequence reads: CASSIGPGGTEAFF. CDR3 DNA: TGTGCCAGTAGTATCGGCCCTGGAGGCACTGAAGCTTTCTTT. The full variable domain, rest sourced from reference TRBV19 and TRBJ1-1, is DGGITQSPKYLFRKEGQNVTLSCEQNLNHDAMYWYRQDPGQGLRLIYYSQIVNDFQKGDIAEGYSVSREKKESFPLTVTSAQKNPTAFYLCASSIGPGGTEAFFGQGTRLTVV.

This sequence joins TRBV6-5 and TRBJ1-1; 9 bases are shared with TRBD1. Trimming took 4 bases from V and 1 from J; bases not matched to a gene: 4. Per germline, CDR1 MNHEY and CDR2 SVGAGI. CDR3 length: 15 residues. CDR3 nucleotide sequence: TGTGCCAGCAGTTTGGACAGGGGTAGGAACACTGAAGCTTTCTTT. The encoded protein is CASSLDRGRNTEAFF.

This clone was recorded once. The chain is built from TRBV2 and TRBJ1-2, with 7 bases lining up with TRBD1. With 1 base clipped from V and 8 bases from J, the junction kept 7 bases outside the gene matches. CDR3 length: 14 residues. Germline V gives CDR1 SNHLY, CDR2 FYNNEI. The CDR3 region is CASSEDVGGGGYTF. The CDR3 DNA follows: TGTGCCAGCAGTGAAGATGTAGGGGGCGGCGGCTACACCTTC.

The chain couples TRBV30 to TRBJ1-3; possible D gene TRBD1, 5 bases. Germline lookup yields CDR1 GTSNPN and CDR2 SVGIG (reference sequence). The V end lost 4 bases, the J end lost 1 base, and 11 bases lay between the germline ends. CDR3 length equals 14 residues. The CDR3 spells CAWMRGRSGNTIYF. CDR3 in DNA: TGTGCCTGGATGCGGGGGAGGTCTGGAAACACCATATATTTT.

The chain carries TRBV7-6 and TRBJ1-3; the D is unclear. The CDR3 has 16 residues. The V end lost 4 bases, the J end lost 0 bases, and 13 bases lay between the germline ends. In germline, CDR1 is SGHVS, CDR2 FNYEAQ. The CDR3 bases are TGTGCCAGCAGCTCTCCAGACACGAGCTCTGGAAACACCATATATTTT. Protein: CASSSPDTSSGNTIYF. Drawing the rest from reference TRBV7-6 and TRBJ1-3, the complete variable domain is GAGVSQSPRYKVTKRGQDVALRCDPISGHVSLYWYRQALGQGPEFLTYFNYEAQQDKSGLPNDRFSAERPEGSISTLTIQRTEQRDSAMYRCASSSPDTSSGNTIYFGEGSWLTVV.

This clone appeared a single time. This chain joins TRBV7-2 and TRBJ2-7; 9 bases agree with TRBD1. Per the germline V gene, CDR1 is SGHTA and CDR2 is FQGNSA. The CDR3 has 15 residues. Trimming cost V 5 bases and J 6 bases; bases outside gene matches: 11. The CDR3 protein is CASSTLTGGASEQYF. The CDR3 nucleotides read TGTGCCAGCAGCACACTAACAGGGGGCGCGTCCGAGCAGTACTTC.

The CDR3 region has the DNA TGTGCCAGCAGCGTCCTCCCGGGACTAGGCACAGATACGCAGTATTTT. Translated, it gives CASSVLPGLGTDTQYF. V gene TRBV9 combines with J gene TRBJ2-3; 8 bases map to TRBD2. This CDR3 region has 16 residues. The V segment lost 2 bases and the J segment 1 base; nucleotides outside the gene matches: 6. Germline CDR1 SGDLS, CDR2 YYNGEE.

V is TRBV2 and J is TRBJ2-1; 9 positions agree with TRBD2. Germline values: CDR1 SNHLY, CDR2 FYNNEI. V trimming: 4 bases; J trimming: 4 bases; junction bases outside the gene matches: 5. This CDR3 comprises 15 residues. CDR3 nucleotides: TGTGCCAGCAGTGTTAGTCTAGCGGGGTACAATGAGCAGTTCTTC. It translates to CASSVSLAGYNEQFF.

The V gene is TRBV11-2, the J gene TRBJ2-5; 9 bases align to TRBD2. The CDR3 has 15 residues. Germline-derived CDR1 and CDR2 are SGHAT and FQNNGV. The V gene end was trimmed by 0 bases and the J gene end by 5 bases; junction bases not matched to a gene: 4. The DNA of the CDR3 is TGTGCCAGCAGCTTAGAGCGGGGGGGCGGGGAGACCCAGTACTTC. It translates to CASSLERGGGETQYF. Filled out from reference TRBV11-2 and TRBJ2-5, the complete variable domain reads EAGVAQSPRYKIIEKRQSVAFWCNPISGHATLYWYQQILGQGPKLLIQFQNNGVVDDSQLPKDRFSAERLKGVDSTLKIQPAKLEDSAVYLCASSLERGGGETQYFGPGTRLLVL.

This chain uses TRBV5-1 with TRBJ2-1; TRBD2 might be the D (6 bases). The CDR3 sequence is 15 residues long. V was trimmed by 2 bases and J by 2 bases, leaving 11 bases between them. Germline CDR1 SGHRS, CDR2 YFSETQ. The CDR3 here is CASSLGSSAYNEQFF. DNA of the CDR3: TGCGCCAGCAGCTTAGGTTCTAGCGCCTACAATGAGCAGTTCTTC.

The chain employs TRBV6-5 and TRBJ2-7, with a weak D call TRBD2 (6 bases). The CDR3 loop spans 16 amino acids. V dropped 2 bases and J dropped 2 bases, with 16 bases sitting between them. Germline-derived CDR1 and CDR2 are MNHEY and SVGAGI. Written as DNA, the CDR3 is TGTGCCAGCAGTTACCCGCGTCACGCGGGGCCCTACGAGCAGTACTTC. Its protein product is CASSYPRHAGPYEQYF.

The chain joins TRBV19 to TRBJ2-3; tentatively, D is TRBD1 (5 bases). Trimming left V 3 bases short and J 2 bases short, with 12 bases between. Germline V gene data show CDR1 as LNHDA and CDR2 as SQIVND (reference sequence). The CDR3 has 15 amino acids. The CDR3 coding sequence is TGTGCCAGTAGTATTCTAACAGGAGCCACAGATACGCAGTATTTT. This sequence encodes CASSILTGATDTQYF.

This chain uses TRBV12-3 or TRBV12-4 with TRBJ2-7; unclear D gene. The CDR3 is 13 residues long. Trimming cost V 6 bases and J 2 bases, with 11 bases left between them. The CDR3 sequence is CASRSGNTYEQYF. The CDR3, as DNA: TGTGCCAGCAGATCAGGAAATACCTACGAGCAGTACTTC.

This clone appeared a single time. The chain couples TRBV24-1 to TRBJ1-5; 12 nucleotides agree with TRBD1. V lost 0 bases and J lost 3; bases outside the gene matches: 5. The CDR3 consists of 18 residues. CDR1 is KGHDR, CDR2 SFDVKD, per germline. CDR3 protein: CATSDLGTGGQSNQPQHF. As DNA, the CDR3 is TGTGCCACCAGTGATTTGGGGACAGGGGGCCAGTCCAATCAGCCCCAGCATTTT.

In this sample, this clone turned up once. The chain recombines TRBV30 with TRBJ2-5; no definite D call. The V and J ends lost 1 base and 9 bases respectively, with 18 bases between them. Germline lookup yields CDR1 GTSNPN and CDR2 SVGIG (reference sequence). This CDR3 has 14 amino acids. The CDR3 bases are TGTGCCTGGAGTGGCACATACCAAGCGCTGGCCCAGTACTTC. Its protein is CAWSGTYQALAQYF.

V is TRBV7-8 and J is TRBJ1-5; the D gene is possibly TRBD1 (5 bases). The germline V and J ends were trimmed by 5 bases and 0 bases, with 20 bases remaining between them. This CDR3 contains 18 residues. Germline loops: CDR1 SGHVS, CDR2 FQNEAQ. The CDR3 sequence is CASSNQGSPSSSNQPQHF. The CDR3 DNA is TGTGCCAGCAGCAATCAGGGCAGCCCTTCTTCTAGCAATCAGCCCCAGCATTTT.